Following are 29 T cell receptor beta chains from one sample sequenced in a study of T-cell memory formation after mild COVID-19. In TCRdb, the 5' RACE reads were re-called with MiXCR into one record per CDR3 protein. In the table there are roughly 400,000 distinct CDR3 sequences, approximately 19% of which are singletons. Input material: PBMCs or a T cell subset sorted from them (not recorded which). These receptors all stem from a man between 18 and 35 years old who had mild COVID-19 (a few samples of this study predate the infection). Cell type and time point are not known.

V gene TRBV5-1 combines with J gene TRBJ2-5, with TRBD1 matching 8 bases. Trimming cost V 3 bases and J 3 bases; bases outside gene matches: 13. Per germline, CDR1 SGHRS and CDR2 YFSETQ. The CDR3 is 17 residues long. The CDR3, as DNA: TGCGCCAGCAGCTCGCAACCAACAGGGGGTAGGGAAGAGACCCAGTACTTC. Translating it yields CASSSQPTGGREETQYF.

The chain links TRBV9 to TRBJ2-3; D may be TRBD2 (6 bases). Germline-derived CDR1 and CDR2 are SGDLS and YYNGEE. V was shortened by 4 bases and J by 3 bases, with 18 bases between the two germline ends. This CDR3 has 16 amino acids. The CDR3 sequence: CASSREGGVLTDTQYF. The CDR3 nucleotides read TGTGCCAGCAGCCGCGAGGGCGGGGTGCTAACAGATACGCAGTATTTT.

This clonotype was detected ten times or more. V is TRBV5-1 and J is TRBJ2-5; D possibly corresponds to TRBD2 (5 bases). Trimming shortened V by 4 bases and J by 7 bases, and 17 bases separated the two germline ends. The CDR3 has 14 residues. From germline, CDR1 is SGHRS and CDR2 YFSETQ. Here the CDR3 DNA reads TGCGCCAGCAGCATTGGGAAACTAGAGGGGACCCAGTACTTC. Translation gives CASSIGKLEGTQYF.

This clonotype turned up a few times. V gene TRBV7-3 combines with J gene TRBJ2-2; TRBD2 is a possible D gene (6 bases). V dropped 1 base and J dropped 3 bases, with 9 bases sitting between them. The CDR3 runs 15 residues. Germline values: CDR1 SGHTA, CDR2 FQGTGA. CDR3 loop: CASSLREADTGELFF. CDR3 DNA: TGTGCCAGCAGCTTAAGGGAGGCAGACACCGGGGAGCTGTTTTTT.

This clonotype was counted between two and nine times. The CDR3 here is CASSKDPYRGHYGYTF. In DNA, the CDR3 is TGTGCCAGCAGCAAAGACCCCTACAGGGGGCACTATGGCTACACCTTC. The chain carries TRBV21-1 and TRBJ1-2; the table calls TRBD1, which could not be checked here. TRBV21-1 is a pseudogene locus. The CDR3 runs 16 residues.

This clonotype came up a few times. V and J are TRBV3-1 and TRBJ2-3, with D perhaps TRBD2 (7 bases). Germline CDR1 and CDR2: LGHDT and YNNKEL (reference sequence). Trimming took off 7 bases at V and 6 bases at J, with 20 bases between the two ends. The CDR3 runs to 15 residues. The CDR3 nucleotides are TGTGCCAGCATCGAGGGAGGGGGGCCAGTCGATACGCAGTATTTT. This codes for CASIEGGGPVDTQYF.

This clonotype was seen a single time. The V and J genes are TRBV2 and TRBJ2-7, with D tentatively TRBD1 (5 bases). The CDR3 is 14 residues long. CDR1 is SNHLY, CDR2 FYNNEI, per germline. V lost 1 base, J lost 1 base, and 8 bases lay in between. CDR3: CASSEVRQSYEQYF. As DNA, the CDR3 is TGTGCCAGCAGTGAAGTCCGACAGTCCTACGAGCAGTACTTC.

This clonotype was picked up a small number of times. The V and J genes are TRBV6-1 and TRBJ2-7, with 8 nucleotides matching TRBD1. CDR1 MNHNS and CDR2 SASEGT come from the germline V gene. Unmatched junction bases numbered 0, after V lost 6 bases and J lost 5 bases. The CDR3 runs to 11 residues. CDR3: CASRTGDEQYF. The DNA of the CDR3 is TGTGCCAGCAGGACAGGGGACGAGCAGTACTTC.

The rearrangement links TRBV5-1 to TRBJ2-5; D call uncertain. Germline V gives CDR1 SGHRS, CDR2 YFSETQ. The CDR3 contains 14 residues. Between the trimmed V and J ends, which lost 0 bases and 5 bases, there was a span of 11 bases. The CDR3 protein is CASSLDPTGETQYF. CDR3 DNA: TGCGCCAGCAGCTTGGATCCGACGGGCGAGACCCAGTACTTC.

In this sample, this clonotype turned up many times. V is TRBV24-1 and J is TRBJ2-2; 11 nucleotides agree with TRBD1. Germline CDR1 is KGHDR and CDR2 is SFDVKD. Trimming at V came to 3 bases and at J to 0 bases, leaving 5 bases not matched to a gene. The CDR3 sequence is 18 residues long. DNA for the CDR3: TGTGCCACCAGTGATCCCCCGGGACAGGGGGCGAACACCGGGGAGCTGTTTTTT. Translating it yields CATSDPPGQGANTGELFF.

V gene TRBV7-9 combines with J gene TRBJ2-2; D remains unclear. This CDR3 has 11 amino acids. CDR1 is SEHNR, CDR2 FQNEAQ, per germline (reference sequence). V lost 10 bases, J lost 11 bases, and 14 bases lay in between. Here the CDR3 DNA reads TGTGCCAATACCCAAGGTGTAGAGCTGTTTTTT. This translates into CANTQGVELFF.

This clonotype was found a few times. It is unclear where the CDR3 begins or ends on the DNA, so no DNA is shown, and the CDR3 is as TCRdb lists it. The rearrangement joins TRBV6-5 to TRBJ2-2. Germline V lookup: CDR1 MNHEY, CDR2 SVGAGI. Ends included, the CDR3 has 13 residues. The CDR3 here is CASSYFGAGELFF.

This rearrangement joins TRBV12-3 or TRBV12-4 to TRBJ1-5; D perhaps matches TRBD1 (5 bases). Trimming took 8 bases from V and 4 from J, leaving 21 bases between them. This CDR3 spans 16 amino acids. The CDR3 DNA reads TGTGCCAGCGTTACGGGGGAGGGACGGGAAAATCAGCCCCAGCATTTT. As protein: CASVTGEGRENQPQHF.

DNA of the CDR3: TGTGCCAGCAGCCGTAGGTTGACCGGGGAGCTGTTTTTT. Amino acids: CASSRRLTGELFF. The chain is built from TRBV3-1 and TRBJ2-2; D remains ambiguous. Germline CDR1 reads LGHDT; CDR2 reads YNNKEL (reference sequence). Trimming left V 4 bases short and J 5 bases short, with 8 bases between. This CDR3 is built from 13 residues.

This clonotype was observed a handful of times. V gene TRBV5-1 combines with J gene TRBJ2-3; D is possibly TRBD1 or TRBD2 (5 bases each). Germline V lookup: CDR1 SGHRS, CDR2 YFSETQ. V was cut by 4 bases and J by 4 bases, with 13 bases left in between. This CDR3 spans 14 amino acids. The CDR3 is CASSPGHGADTQYF. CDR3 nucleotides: TGCGCCAGCAGCCCGGGGCACGGCGCAGATACGCAGTATTTT.

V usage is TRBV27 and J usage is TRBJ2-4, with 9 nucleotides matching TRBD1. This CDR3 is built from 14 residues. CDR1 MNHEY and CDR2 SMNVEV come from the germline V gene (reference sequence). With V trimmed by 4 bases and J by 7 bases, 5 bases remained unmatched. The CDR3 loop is CASSWNRGLNIQYF. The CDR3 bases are TGTGCCAGCAGTTGGAACAGGGGGCTTAACATTCAGTACTTC.

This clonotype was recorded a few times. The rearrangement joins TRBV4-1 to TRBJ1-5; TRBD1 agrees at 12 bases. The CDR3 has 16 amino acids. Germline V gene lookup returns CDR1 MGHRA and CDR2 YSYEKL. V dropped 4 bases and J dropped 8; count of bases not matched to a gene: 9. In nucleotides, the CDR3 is TGCGCCAGCAGCCGACGGGGACAGGGGGCGTCGGAGCCCCAGCATTTT. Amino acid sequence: CASSRRGQGASEPQHF.

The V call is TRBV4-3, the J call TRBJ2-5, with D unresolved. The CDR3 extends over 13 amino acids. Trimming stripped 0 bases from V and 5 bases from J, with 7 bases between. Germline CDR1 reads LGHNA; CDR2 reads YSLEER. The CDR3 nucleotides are TGCGCCAGCAGCCAAGATCCACTGGAGACCCAGTACTTC. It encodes CASSQDPLETQYF.

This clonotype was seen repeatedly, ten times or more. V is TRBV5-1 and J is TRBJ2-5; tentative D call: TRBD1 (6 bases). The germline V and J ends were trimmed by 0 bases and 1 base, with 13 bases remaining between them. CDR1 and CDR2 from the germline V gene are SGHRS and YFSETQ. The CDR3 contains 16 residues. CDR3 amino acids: CASSLEKQGSQETQYF. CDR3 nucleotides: TGCGCCAGCAGCTTGGAAAAACAGGGTAGCCAAGAGACCCAGTACTTC.

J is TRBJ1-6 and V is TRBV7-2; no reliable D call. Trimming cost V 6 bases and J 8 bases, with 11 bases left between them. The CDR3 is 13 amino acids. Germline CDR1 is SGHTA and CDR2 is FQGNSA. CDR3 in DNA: TGTGCCAGCAGTTTTACCCCCGATTCACCCCTCCACTTT. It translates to CASSFTPDSPLHF.

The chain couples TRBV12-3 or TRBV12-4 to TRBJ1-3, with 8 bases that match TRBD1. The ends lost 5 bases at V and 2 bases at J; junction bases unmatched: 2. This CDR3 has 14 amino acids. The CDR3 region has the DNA TGTGCCAGCAGTACGGGACAGGCTGGAAACACCATATATTTT. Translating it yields CASSTGQAGNTIYF.

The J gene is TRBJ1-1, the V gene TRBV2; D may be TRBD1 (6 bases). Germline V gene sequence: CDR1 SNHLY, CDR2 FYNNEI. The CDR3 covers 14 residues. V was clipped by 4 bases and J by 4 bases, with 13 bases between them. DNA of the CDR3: TGTGCCAGCAGTGTTCCGGGGGCGGGCACTGAAGCTTTCTTT. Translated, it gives CASSVPGAGTEAFF. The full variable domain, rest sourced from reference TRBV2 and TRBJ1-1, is EPEVTQTPSHQVTQMGQEVILRCVPISNHLYFYWYRQILGQKVEFLVSFYNNEISEKSEIFDDQFSVERPDGSNFTLKIRSTKLEDSAMYFCASSVPGAGTEAFFGQGTRLTVV.

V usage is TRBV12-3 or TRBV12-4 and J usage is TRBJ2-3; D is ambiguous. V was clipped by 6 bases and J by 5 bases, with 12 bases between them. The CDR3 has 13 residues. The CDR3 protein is CASRSDVGDTQYF. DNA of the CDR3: TGTGCCAGCAGAAGTGACGTGGGAGATACGCAGTATTTT.

The CDR3 region has the DNA TGTGCCACCAGTGATAGGACTAGATCCCCAGATACGCAGTATTTT. The encoded protein is CATSDRTRSPDTQYF. The chain has TRBV24-1 and TRBJ2-3; TRBD2 matches 7 bases. The CDR3 is 15 amino acids. With V trimmed by 3 bases and J by 4 bases, 6 bases remained unmatched. Germline values: CDR1 KGHDR, CDR2 SFDVKD.

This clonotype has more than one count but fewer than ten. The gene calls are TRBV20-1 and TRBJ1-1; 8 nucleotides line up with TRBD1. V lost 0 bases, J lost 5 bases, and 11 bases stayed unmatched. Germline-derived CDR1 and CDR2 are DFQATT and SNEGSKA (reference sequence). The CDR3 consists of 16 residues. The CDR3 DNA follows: TGCAGTGCTAGAGATTTCCGCAGGGGGCGGTGGACTGAAGCTTTCTTT. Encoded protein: CSARDFRRGRWTEAFF.

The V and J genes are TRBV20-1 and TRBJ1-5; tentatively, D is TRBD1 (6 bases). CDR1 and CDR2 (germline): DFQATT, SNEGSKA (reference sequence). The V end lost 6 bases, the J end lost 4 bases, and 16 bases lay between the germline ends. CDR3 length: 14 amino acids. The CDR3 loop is CSAPSTGGNQPQHF. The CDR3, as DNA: TGCAGTGCCCCATCGACAGGAGGAAATCAGCCCCAGCATTTT.

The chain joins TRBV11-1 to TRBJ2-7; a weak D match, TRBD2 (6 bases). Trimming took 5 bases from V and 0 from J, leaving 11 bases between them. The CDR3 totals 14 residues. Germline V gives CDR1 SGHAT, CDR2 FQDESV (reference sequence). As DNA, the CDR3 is TGTGCCAGCAGCCAGACTAGGGACTCCTACGAGCAGTACGTC. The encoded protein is CASSQTRDSYEQYV.

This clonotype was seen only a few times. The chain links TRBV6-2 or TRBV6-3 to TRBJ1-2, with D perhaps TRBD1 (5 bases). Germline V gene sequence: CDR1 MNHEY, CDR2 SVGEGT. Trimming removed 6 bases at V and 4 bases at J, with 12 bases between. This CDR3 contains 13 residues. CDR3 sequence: CASSFRAGYGYTF. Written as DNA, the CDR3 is TGTGCCAGCAGCTTCAGGGCGGGCTATGGCTACACCTTC.

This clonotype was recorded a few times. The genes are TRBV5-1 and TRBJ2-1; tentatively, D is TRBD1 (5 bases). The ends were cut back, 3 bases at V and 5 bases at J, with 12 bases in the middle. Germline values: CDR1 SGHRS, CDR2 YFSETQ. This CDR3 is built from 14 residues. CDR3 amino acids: CASSSPEQDNEQFF. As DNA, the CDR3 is TGCGCCAGCAGCTCCCCGGAACAGGACAATGAGCAGTTCTTC.